A selection of T cell receptor beta chains follows, all from one sample in a study of metastatic and nonmetastatic thyroid tumors. With MiXCR, TCRdb called clones anew from the PCR reads. Among 20,000 to 25,000 clones listed, approximately 15% were seen once. The source material was tumor tissue. The receptor set was obtained from a female donor with papillary thyroid cancer or a benign thyroid nodule (not recorded which). Some clones in this sample may be carry-over from other donors' samples. The CDR3 runs from the conserved cysteine through the conserved F or W. The size of a clone is reported for some rows only, either as once, few or many, or as a class for expanded clones.

V	J	size	CDR3
TRBV7-9	TRBJ2-1	many	CASSKGLADILYNEQFF
TRBV3-1	TRBJ2-3	many	CASSPWTSTDTQYF
TRBV4-1	TRBJ2-7	many	CAGSQGDSRRSYEQYF
TRBV6-2/TRBV6-3	TRBJ1-6	few	CASSRQGLSNSPLHF
TRBV25-1	TRBJ2-7	many	CASSVWTSGRGEQYF
TRBV12-3/TRBV12-4	TRBJ1-2	medium-sized	CASSRTGSSRGYTF
TRBV4-2	TRBJ2-5	many	CASSQVQGTVDEETQYF
TRBV7-8	TRBJ1-1	many	CASSLQGRTGAAFF
TRBV3-1	TRBJ2-2	many	CASSQKGPRGELFF
TRBV5-4	TRBJ1-1	few	CASSLETYTEAFF
TRBV5-1	TRBJ2-1	many	CASSLGLAGRRYNEQFF
TRBV7-2	TRBJ1-1	many	CASSLGGVGTEAFF
TRBV6-2/TRBV6-3	TRBJ2-7	medium-sized	CASSYSSYEQYF
TRBV12-3/TRBV12-4	TRBJ2-5	many	CASSSGTKTQYF
TRBV20-1	TRBJ2-7	.	CSANPYRGFKGEQYF
TRBV3-1	TRBJ2-5	.	CSSSQDGSSDRRQETQYF
TRBV5-4	TRBJ2-1	many	CASSRDRNNEQFF
TRBV4-2	TRBJ1-2	medium-sized	CASSQGAAGYGYTF
TRBV20-1	TRBJ2-2	many	CSARDWSGGADTGELFF
TRBV6-1	TRBJ1-4	many	CATLRGGDSNEKLFF
TRBV4-1	TRBJ2-5	few	CASSQVGGGEETQYF
TRBV6-1	TRBJ2-3	many	CASSGASGRNTQYF
TRBV14	TRBJ2-3	few	CASSLTTSGVCF
TRBV6-1	TRBJ1-5	.	CATSEARGGGQPQHF
TRBV12-3/TRBV12-4	TRBJ1-5	many	CASSRDSSNQPQHF
TRBV11-2	TRBJ1-2	.	CASSLGYPTNHREFLGYTF
TRBV6-2/TRBV6-3	TRBJ2-3	many	CASSWSDTQYF
TRBV28	TRBJ1-2	many	CASTLDRLNYGYTF
TRBV6-1	TRBJ2-7	medium-sized	CASSRGSQSYEQYF
TRBV3-1	TRBJ1-1	many	CASSQSEGTEAFF
TRBV4-2	TRBJ2-3	.	CASSLQTREDTQYF
TRBV19	TRBJ1-1	many	CASSLEQGWGKNTEAFF
TRBV12-3/TRBV12-4	TRBJ1-2	.	CASSSGTAGYTF
TRBV20-1	TRBJ2-2	.	CSASVAVPWELFF
TRBV7-2	TRBJ2-7	large	CATTWGTREQYF
TRBV28	TRBJ1-3	many	CAIEKGGTSGNTIYF
TRBV7-9	TRBJ1-4	many	CASSLGGPAGEKLFF
TRBV25-1	TRBJ2-7	few	CASSLPSGGRYEQYF
TRBV6-1	TRBJ1-5	many	CASSERAGITDQPQHF
TRBV19	TRBJ1-1	many	CASSPQRFTSTEAFF
TRBV4-2	TRBJ2-1	many	CASSQESHNEQFF
TRBV6-5	TRBJ2-5	.	CASSSRDRSNRETQYF
TRBV7-3	TRBJ2-3	many	CASSLHVGLAGARNGQYF
TRBV11-2	TRBJ2-7	many	CASSLVNVYEQYF
TRBV11-2	TRBJ2-2	medium-sized	CASSQTGLNTGELFF
TRBV6-1	TRBJ2-2	many	CASGTSFTGELFF
TRBV5-1	TRBJ2-2	.	CASRKGGSTLELFF
TRBV6-6	TRBJ2-3	many	CASSYRDRSTDTQYF
TRBV18	TRBJ2-5	many	CASSAGDETQYF
TRBV6-1	TRBJ2-1	many	CASRLLGQYNEQFF
TRBV2	TRBJ1-2	many	CASSHDRPNYGYTF
TRBV6-5	TRBJ2-1	many	CASSYSLGNEQFF